Below, one T cell receptor beta chain is given with its context. No antigen is known for it. Germline assignment: CDR1 SGHRS and CDR2 YFSETQ. Trimming stripped 2 bases from V and 6 bases from J, with 4 bases between. This CDR3 has 11 residues. PCR was performed using 60 Vbeta and 13 Jbeta primers. Clones were sequenced by immunoSEQ multiplex PCR, and TCRdb holds only the in-frame ones, with some missing. The sample includes about 190,000 clones, about 69% of them seen just once. Despite likely unrecorded immune exposures, the donors were nominally healthy at the time of sampling. The data are from a study of cytomegalovirus exposure and HLA in healthy donors. On the study more broadly: Falling in the Caucasian-associated ancestry cluster were about four fifths of about 400 genotyped donors.

Regarding the study as a whole: The likely explanation for a cluster of highly shared sequence variants was sequencing artifact. Using a false discovery rate of 0.05, a later analysis showed that about 16,000 TCR beta sequences were associated with HLA alleles.

The receptor was derived from a man under 40 in good health and CMV-seropositive. The chain has TRBV5-1 and TRBJ2-3; D is undetermined. The sample taken for sequencing was PBMCs. CDR3 protein: CASSFRDTQYF. The CDR3 nucleotides are TGCGCCAGCAGCTTCAGGGATACGCAGTATTTT.